The 2 T cell receptor beta chains below all came from one sample that was sequenced in a study of blood T cell repertoires in COVID-19 (dated by TCRdb to 2019 to 2021). Libraries were constructed by the immunoSEQ multiplex PCR assay. Drawn from immuneACCESS, this table holds only the in-frame rearrangements with V and J called that TCRdb kept. Clones are partly lost; checked studies trace under half to an unresolved V gene and leave the rest unexplained. The sample yields 200,000 to 250,000 clones; over 70% were counted once. Of the sample, roughly 2.8% is held by the ten largest clones. Sequencing input: peripheral blood. The receptor source for this set is a middle-aged man with active or convalescent COVID-19.

V usage is TRBV29-1 and J usage is TRBJ1-2; 7 bases map to TRBD1. The CDR3 is 13 residues long. The V segment lost 2 bases and the J segment 6 bases; nucleotides outside the gene matches: 6. Germline V gene sequence: CDR1 SQVTM, CDR2 ANQGSEA. This chain's CDR3 is CSVESIGGDGYTF. The CDR3 DNA follows: TGCAGCGTTGAATCCATAGGGGGCGATGGCTACACCTTC.

The V gene is TRBV2, the J gene TRBJ2-1; weak D call: TRBD2 (5 bases). The length of the CDR3 is 15 residues. CDR1 is SNHLY, CDR2 FYNNEI, per germline. The ends were cut back, 9 bases at V and 2 bases at J, with 17 bases in the middle. The CDR3 protein is CASMVGRNTYNEQFF. As DNA, the CDR3 is TGTGCCAGTATGGTGGGGAGAAACACCTACAATGAGCAGTTCTTC.